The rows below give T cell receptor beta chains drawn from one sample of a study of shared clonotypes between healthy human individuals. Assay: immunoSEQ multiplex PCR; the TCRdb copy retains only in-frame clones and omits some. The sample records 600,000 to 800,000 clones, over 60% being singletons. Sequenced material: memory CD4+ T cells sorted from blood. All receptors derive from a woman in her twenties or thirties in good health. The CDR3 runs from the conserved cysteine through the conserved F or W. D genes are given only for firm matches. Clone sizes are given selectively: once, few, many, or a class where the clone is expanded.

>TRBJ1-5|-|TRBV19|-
TGTGCCAGTAGTGGGGGATTGGGCATTAATCAGCCCCAGCATTTT
CASSGGLGINQPQHF
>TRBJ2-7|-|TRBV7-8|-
TGTGCCAGCAGCCCGAACTTAGTCGAGCAGTACTTC
CASSPNLVEQYF
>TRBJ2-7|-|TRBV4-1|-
TGCGCCAGCAGCCTTGTAGACGGGCCCTACGAGCAGTACTTC
CASSLVDGPYEQYF
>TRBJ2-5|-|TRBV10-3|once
TGTGCCATCAGTGAGAGGTCCCACGGGGAGACCCAGTACTTC
CAISERSHGETQYF
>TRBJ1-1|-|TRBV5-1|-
TGCGCCAGCAGCTTAACACCGAACACTGAAGCTTTCTTT
CASSLTPNTEAFF
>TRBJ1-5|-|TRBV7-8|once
TGTGCCAGCAGCTCGTCTTGGGTTATCGCCAATCAGCCCCAGCATTTT
CASSSSWVIANQPQHF
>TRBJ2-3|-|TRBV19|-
TGTGCCAGTAGTCCACCTCTTCGTCGGGCTGATACGCAGTATTTT
CASSPPLRRADTQYF
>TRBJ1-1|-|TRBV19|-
TGTGCCAGTAGCCGGACTCCGAACACTGAAGCTTTCTTT
CASSRTPNTEAFF
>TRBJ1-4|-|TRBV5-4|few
TGTGCCAGCAGCACCTCAGCCGGGGGTAATGAAAAACTGTTTTTT
CASSTSAGGNEKLFF
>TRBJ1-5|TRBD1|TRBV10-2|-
TGCGCCAGCAGTACAACAGGGGGCAATCAGCCCCAGCATTTT
CASSTTGGNQPQHF
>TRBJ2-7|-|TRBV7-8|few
TGTGCCAGCAGCTTAGGTTTTAACTACGAGCAGTACTTC
CASSLGFNYEQYF
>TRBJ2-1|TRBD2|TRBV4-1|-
TGCGCCAGCAGCCGCGGACTAGCGGGAACTAGCTCCTACAATGAGCAGTTCTTC
CASSRGLAGTSSYNEQFF
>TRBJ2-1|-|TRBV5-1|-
TGCGCCAGCAGAGAAACTAGCCTCAATGAGCAGTTCTTC
CASRETSLNEQFF
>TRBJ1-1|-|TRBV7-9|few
TGTGCCAGCAGCCGGGACAACACTGAAGCTTTCTTT
CASSRDNTEAFF
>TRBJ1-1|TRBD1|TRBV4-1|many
TGCGCCAGCAGCGATTTAGGGGGCAGTAACACTGAAGCTTTCTTT
CASSDLGGSNTEAFF
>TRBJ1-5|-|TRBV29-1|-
TGCAGCGTGTGGTCGTCCAATCAGCCCCAGCATTTT
CSVWSSNQPQHF
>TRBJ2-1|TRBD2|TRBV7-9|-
TGTGCCAGCAGCTTAGGGGCTAGCGGGTACAATGAGCAGTTCTTC
CASSLGASGYNEQFF
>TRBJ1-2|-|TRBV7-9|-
TGTGCCAGCAGCTTAGTAGGGGGGGTAGATTATGGCTACACCTTC
CASSLVGGVDYGYTF
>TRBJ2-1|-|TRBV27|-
TGTGCCAGCAGTATCAGGACTGGACGGACTGATTACAATGAGCAGTTCTTC
CASSIRTGRTDYNEQFF
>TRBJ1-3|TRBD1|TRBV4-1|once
TGCGCCAGCAGCCAAGGCCGACAGGGGGCGTCGGGAAACACCATATATTTT
CASSQGRQGASGNTIYF
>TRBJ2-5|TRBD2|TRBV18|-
TGTGCCAGCTCAGCCCCCTCAGGATACGCGGGGGACGGGACCCAGTACTTC
CASSAPSGYAGDGTQYF
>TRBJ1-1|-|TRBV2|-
TGTGCCAGCAGCGAACAGGGAGTGAACACTGAAGCTTTCTTT
CASSEQGVNTEAFF
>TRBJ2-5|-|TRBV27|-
TGTGCCAGCAGTTTAACAGGGCACGAGACCCAGTACTTC
CASSLTGHETQYF
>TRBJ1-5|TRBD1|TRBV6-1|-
TGTGCCAGCAGCACGGACAGGGACCAGCCCCAGCATTTT
CASSTDRDQPQHF
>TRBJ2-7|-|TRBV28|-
TGTGCCAGCAGCTTAGTGTTGGCTAGCACCGAGCAGTACTTC
CASSLVLASTEQYF
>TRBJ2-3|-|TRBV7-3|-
TGTGCCAGCAGCTCAACGGCCATGGCAGATACGCAGTATTTT
CASSSTAMADTQYF
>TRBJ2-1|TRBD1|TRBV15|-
TGTGCCACCAGCATGAGGTTCGGGACAGGGGCAGCCGAGCAGTTCTTC
CATSMRFGTGAAEQFF